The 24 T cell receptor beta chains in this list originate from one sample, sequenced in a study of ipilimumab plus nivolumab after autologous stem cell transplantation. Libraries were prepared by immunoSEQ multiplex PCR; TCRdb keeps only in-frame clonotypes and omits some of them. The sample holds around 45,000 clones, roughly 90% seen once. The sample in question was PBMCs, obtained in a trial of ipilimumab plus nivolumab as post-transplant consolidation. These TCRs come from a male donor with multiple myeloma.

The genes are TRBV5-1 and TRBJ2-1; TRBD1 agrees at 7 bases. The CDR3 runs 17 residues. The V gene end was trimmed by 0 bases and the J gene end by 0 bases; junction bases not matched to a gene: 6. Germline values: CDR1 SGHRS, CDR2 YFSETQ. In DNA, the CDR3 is TGCGCCAGCAGCTTGGACAGGGGTTATAGCTCCTACAATGAGCAGTTCTTC. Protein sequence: CASSLDRGYSSYNEQFF.

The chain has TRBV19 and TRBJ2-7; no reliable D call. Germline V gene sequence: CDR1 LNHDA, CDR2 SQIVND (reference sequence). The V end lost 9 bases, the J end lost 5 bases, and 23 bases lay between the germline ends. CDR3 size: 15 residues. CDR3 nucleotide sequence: TGTGCCAGCTCTAGGACCCCCCTGGTCGTCGACGAGCAGTACTTC. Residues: CASSRTPLVVDEQYF.

CDR3 residues: CASSWGSGGEQFF. The CDR3 DNA sequence: TGTGCCAGCAGTTGGGGCTCTGGGGGTGAGCAGTTCTTC. The genes are TRBV27 and TRBJ2-1; D assignment may be TRBD1 or TRBD2 (5 bases each). CDR3 length: 13 amino acids. Germline CDR1 reads MNHEY; CDR2 reads SMNVEV (reference sequence). V was cut by 4 bases and J by 9 bases, with 13 bases left in between.

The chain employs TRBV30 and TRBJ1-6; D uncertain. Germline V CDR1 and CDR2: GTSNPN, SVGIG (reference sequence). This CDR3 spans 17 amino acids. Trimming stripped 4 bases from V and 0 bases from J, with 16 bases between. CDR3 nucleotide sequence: TGTGCCTGGACGTCAAGGACTGGGAGCTCCTATAATTCACCCCTCCACTTT. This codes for CAWTSRTGSSYNSPLHF.

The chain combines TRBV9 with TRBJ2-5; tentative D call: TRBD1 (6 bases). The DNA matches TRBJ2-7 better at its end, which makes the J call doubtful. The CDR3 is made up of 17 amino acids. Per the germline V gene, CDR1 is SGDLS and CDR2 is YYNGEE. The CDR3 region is CASSVGTGTHRSYEQYF. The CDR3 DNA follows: TGTGCCAGCAGCGTAGGAACAGGGACCCATCGCTCCTACGAGCAGTACTTC.

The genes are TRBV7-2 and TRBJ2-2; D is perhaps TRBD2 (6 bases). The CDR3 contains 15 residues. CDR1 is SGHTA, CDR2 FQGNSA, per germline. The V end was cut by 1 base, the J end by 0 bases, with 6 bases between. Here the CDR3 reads CASSLGGANTGELFF. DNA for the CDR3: TGTGCCAGCAGCTTAGGGGGGGCGAACACCGGGGAGCTGTTTTTT.

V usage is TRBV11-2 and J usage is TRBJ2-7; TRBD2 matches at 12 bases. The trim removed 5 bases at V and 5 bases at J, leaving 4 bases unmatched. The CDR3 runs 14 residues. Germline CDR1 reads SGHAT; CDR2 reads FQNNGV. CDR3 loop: CASSRGLAGNEQYF. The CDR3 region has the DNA TGTGCCAGCAGCCGTGGACTAGCGGGAAACGAGCAGTACTTC.

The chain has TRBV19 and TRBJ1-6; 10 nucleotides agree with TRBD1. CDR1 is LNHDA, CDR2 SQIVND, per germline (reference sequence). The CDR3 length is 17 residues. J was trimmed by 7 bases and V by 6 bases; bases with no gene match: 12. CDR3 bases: TGTGCCAGTAGCCCTTACCCCGGGACAGGGGTGAATTCACCCCTCCACTTT. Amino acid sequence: CASSPYPGTGVNSPLHF. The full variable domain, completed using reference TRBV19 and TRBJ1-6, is DGGITQSPKYLFRKEGQNVTLSCEQNLNHDAMYWYRQDPGQGLRLIYYSQIVNDFQKGDIAEGYSVSREKKESFPLTVTSAQKNPTAFYLCASSPYPGTGVNSPLHFGNGTRLTVT.

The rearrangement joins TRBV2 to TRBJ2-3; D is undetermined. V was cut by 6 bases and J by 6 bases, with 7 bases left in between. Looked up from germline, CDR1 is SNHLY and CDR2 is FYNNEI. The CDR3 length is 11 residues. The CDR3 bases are TGTGCCAGCAGGAACCGTGATACGCAGTATTTT. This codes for CASRNRDTQYF.

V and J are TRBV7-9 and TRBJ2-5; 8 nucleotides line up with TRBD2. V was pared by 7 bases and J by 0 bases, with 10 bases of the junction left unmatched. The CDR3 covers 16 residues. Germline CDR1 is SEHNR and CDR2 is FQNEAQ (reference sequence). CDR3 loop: CASIFGAGVHQETQYF. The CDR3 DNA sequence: TGTGCCAGCATCTTCGGAGCGGGGGTGCACCAAGAGACCCAGTACTTC.

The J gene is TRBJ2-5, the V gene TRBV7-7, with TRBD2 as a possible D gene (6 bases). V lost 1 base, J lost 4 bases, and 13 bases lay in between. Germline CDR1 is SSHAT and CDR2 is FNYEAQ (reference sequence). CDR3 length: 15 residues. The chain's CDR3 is CASSLESGVGETQYF. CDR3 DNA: TGTGCCAGCAGCTTAGAATCGGGGGTTGGAGAGACCCAGTACTTC.

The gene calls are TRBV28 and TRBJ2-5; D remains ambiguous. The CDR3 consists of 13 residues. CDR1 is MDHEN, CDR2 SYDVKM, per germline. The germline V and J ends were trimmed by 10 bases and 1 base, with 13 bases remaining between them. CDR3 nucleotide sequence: TGTGCCACCCGAGTAGGCAGCCAAGAGACCCAGTACTTC. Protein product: CATRVGSQETQYF.

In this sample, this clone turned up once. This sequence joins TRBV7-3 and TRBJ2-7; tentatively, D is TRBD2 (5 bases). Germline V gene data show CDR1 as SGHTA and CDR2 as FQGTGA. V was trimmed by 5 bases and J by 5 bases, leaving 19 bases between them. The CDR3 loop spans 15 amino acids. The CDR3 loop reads CASSPGPHAGNEQYF. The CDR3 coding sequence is TGTGCCAGCAGCCCCGGGCCTCACGCGGGCAACGAGCAGTACTTC.

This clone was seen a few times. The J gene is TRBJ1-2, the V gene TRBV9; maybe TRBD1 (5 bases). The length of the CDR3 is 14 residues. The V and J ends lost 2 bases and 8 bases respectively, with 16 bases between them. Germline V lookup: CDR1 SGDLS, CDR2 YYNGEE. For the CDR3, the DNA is TGTGCCAGCAGCGTGGGCAGGGAAGAGAGGGGCTACACCTTC. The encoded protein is CASSVGREERGYTF.

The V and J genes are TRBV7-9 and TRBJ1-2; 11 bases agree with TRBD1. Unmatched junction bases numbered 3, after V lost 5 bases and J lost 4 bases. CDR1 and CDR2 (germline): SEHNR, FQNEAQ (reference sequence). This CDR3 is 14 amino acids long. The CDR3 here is CASSPGTGGYGYTF. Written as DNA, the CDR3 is TGTGCCAGCAGCCCCGGGACAGGGGGCTATGGCTACACCTTC.

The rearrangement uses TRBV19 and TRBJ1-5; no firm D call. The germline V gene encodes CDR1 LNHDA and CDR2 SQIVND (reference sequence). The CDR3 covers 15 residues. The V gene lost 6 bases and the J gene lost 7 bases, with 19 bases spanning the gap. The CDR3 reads CASRGPFDSGQPQHF. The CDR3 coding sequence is TGTGCCAGTAGAGGGCCGTTTGATAGCGGGCAGCCCCAGCATTTT.

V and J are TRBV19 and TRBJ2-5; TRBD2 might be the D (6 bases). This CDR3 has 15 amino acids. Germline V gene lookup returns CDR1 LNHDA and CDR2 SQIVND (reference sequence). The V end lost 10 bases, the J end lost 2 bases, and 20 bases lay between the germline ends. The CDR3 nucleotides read TGTGCCACCAGCCGGGCTAGCGACCATCAAGAGACCCAGTACTTC. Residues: CATSRASDHQETQYF.

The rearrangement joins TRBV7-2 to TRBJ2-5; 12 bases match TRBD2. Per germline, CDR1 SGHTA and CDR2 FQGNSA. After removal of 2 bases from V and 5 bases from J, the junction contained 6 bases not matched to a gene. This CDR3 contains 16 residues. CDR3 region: CASSLLSLAGGETQYF. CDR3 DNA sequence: TGTGCCAGCAGCTTACTCTCACTAGCGGGGGGTGAGACCCAGTACTTC.

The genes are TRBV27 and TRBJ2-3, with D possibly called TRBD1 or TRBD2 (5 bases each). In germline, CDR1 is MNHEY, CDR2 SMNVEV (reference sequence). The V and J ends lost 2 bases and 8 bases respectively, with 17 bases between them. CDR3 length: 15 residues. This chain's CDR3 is CASSLGTSWAGTQYF. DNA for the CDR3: TGTGCCAGCAGTTTAGGGACCTCATGGGCCGGTACGCAGTATTTT.

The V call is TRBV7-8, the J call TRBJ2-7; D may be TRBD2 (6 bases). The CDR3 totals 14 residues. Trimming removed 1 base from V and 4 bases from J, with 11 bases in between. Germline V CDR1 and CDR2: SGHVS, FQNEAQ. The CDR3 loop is CASSLGGRIYEQYF. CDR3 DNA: TGTGCCAGCAGCTTAGGGGGGAGGATTTACGAGCAGTACTTC.

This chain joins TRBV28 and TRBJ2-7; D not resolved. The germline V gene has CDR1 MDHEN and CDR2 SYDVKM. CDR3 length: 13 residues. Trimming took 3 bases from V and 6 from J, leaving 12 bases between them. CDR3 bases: TGTGCCAGCAGTTTCGGGTACCCTAGCGAGCAGTACTTC. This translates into CASSFGYPSEQYF.

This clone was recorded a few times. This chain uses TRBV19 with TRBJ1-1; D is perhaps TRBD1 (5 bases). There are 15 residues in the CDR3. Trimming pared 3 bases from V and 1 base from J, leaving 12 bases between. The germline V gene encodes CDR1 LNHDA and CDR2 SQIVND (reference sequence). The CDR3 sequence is CASSIWGQGNTEAFF. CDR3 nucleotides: TGTGCCAGTAGTATCTGGGGCCAGGGGAACACTGAAGCTTTCTTT. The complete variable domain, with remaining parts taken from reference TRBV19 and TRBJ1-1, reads DGGITQSPKYLFRKEGQNVTLSCEQNLNHDAMYWYRQDPGQGLRLIYYSQIVNDFQKGDIAEGYSVSREKKESFPLTVTSAQKNPTAFYLCASSIWGQGNTEAFFGQGTRLTVV.

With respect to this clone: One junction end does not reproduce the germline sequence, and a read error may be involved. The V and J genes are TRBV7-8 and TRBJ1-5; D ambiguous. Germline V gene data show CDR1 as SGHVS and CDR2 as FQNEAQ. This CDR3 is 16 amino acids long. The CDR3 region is CASSLAETQRNQPQHF. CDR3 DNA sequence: TGTGCCAGCAGCCTAGCTGAGACACAAAGAAATCAGCCCCAGCATTTT. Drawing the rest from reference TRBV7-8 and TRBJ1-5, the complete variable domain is GAGVSQSPRYKVAKRGQDVALRCDPISGHVSLFWYQQALGQGPEFLTYFQNEAQLDKSGLPSDRFFAERPEGSVSTLKIQRTQQEDSAVYLCASSLAETQRNQPQHFGDGTRLSIL.

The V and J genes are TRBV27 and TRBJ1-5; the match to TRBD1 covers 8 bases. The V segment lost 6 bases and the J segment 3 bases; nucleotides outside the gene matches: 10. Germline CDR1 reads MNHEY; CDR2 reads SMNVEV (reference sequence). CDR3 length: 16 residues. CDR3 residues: CASRTLGQGVNQPQHF. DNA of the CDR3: TGTGCCAGCAGAACCCTCGGACAGGGAGTCAATCAGCCCCAGCATTTT.